These T cell receptor beta chains were read from a single sample in a study of OX40 agonist ivuxolimab in advanced cancers. Sequenced by immunoSEQ multiplex PCR; TCRdb stores in-frame clones only, minus some. The sample has about 53,000 clones; approximately 84% are singletons. The sequenced sample was CD4+ or CD8+ T cells sorted from blood, obtained in a trial of the OX40 agonist ivuxolimab. These receptors came from an adult with an advanced solid tumor such as melanoma, head and neck, liver or kidney cancer. The CDR3 runs from the conserved cysteine through the conserved F or W. The D gene is left open where the match is weak. Size is omitted from some rows. Given values are once, few, many or a class for expanded clones.

>.|.|TRBV28|TRBJ2-3
TGTGCCAGCAGTTTAATTAGGGGACCCCTTCCGCAGTATTTT
CASSLIRGPLPQYF
>.|.|TRBV4-2|TRBJ1-2
TGTGCCAGCAGCCAAGTACCGGGACGCAGTCCCTATGGCTACACCTTC
CASSQVPGRSPYGYTF
>.|TRBD1|TRBV28|TRBJ1-3
TGTGCCAGCAGCGTTATACGCGGACAGGTTCCGAAAAACACCATATATTTT
CASSVIRGQVPKNTIYF
>.|.|TRBV5-8|TRBJ1-4
TGTGCCAGCAGCCTAATGGACGGTTCCAATGAAAAACTGTTTTTT
CASSLMDGSNEKLFF
>.|.|TRBV19|TRBJ1-1
TGTGCCAGTAGTACCAGACAGGCGAACACTGAAGCTTTCTTT
CASSTRQANTEAFF
>.|.|TRBV7-8|TRBJ2-7
TGTGCCAGCAGCTTAGGTAGGGGCGCACCCTACGAGCAGTACTTC
CASSLGRGAPYEQYF
>.|.|TRBV5-1|TRBJ2-1
TGCGCCAGCAGCTCGGGACTTAACTACAATGAGCAGTTCTTC
CASSSGLNYNEQFF
>.|.|TRBV5-4|TRBJ2-1
TGTGCCAGCAGCCAAGTACTAGGGGACAATGAGCAGTTCTTC
CASSQVLGDNEQFF
>.|.|TRBV29-1|TRBJ2-2
TGCAGCGCTGGGGAGAACATCGGGGAGCTGTTTTTT
CSAGENIGELFF
>.|TRBD2|TRBV4-2|TRBJ2-1
TGTGCCAGCAGCCAAGAAAGCGGGAGGGCGGGCTACAATGAGCAGTTCTTC
CASSQESGRAGYNEQFF
>.|TRBD2|TRBV11-2|TRBJ2-7
TGTGCCAGCAGCTTAGCGAGAGCGGGAGGGCCGATTGTCCACGAGCAGTACTTC
CASSLARAGGPIVHEQYF
>.|.|TRBV25-1|TRBJ1-5
TGTGCCAGCAGTGAGACCTTAGGTCAGCCCCAGCATTTT
CASSETLGQPQHF
>.|.|TRBV14|TRBJ1-3
TGTGCCAGCAGCCAAGATCGGTTCTCTGGAAACACCATATATTTT
CASSQDRFSGNTIYF
>.|.|TRBV25-1|TRBJ2-5
TGTGCCAGCAGTGAACCCGAACACAACCAAGAGACCCAGTACTTC
CASSEPEHNQETQYF
>.|.|TRBV28|TRBJ1-5
TGTGCCACCCAAATACTTAGCAATCAGCCCCAGCATTTT
CATQILSNQPQHF
>.|.|TRBV10-3|TRBJ2-1
TGTGCCATCAGTGAGCCATCGGGGCAGGGTATCTACAATGAGCAGTTCTTC
CAISEPSGQGIYNEQFF
>once|TRBD1|TRBV11-3|TRBJ2-7
TGTGCCAGCAGGGGTCAGACAGGGGCGGAACGTCCGCAGTACGAGCAGTACTTC
CASRGQTGAERPQYEQYF
>.|.|TRBV5-1|TRBJ1-6
TGCGCCAGCAGACCCCAACCGGGACAAGATTTCTCCCCACTCCACTTT
CASRPQPGQDFSPLHF
>.|.|TRBV6-5|TRBJ1-1
TGTGCCAGCAGTTACTCTGGGAGCCCAACAACTGAAGCTTTCTTT
CASSYSGSPTTEAFF
>.|.|TRBV2|TRBJ1-4
TGTGCCAGCAGTGTAATGGGGCGCGACGAAAAACTGTTTTTT
CASSVMGRDEKLFF
>.|TRBD2|TRBV7-3|TRBJ2-7
TGTGCCAGCAGCCCACAAGCGGGAGACGACGAGCAGTACTTC
CASSPQAGDDEQYF
>.|.|TRBV28|TRBJ2-2
TGTGCCAGCAGGGACGGGAAGAACACCGGGGAGCTGTTTTTT
CASRDGKNTGELFF